These 9 T cell receptor beta chains came from one sample sequenced in a study of blood T cell repertoires in COVID-19. The protocol was immunoSEQ multiplex PCR, while the TCRdb copy is restricted to in-frame clones and leaves out a portion. The sample consists of 430,000 or so clones, nearly 90% of them appearing once. Sequenced sample: PBMCs or T cells enriched from blood (not recorded which). The receptors were gathered from a woman between 18 and 29 years old who had been exposed to COVID-19.

This clone has more than one count but fewer than ten. The V gene is TRBV7-9, the J gene TRBJ2-7; D is unresolved. The germline CDR1 and CDR2 sequences are SEHNR and FQNEAQ (reference sequence). V was trimmed by 5 bases and J by 2 bases, leaving 13 bases between them. The CDR3 is 14 amino acids. DNA of the CDR3: TGTGCCAGCAGCAGAACTGACGGAGCCTACGAGCAGTACTTC. Amino acid sequence: CASSRTDGAYEQYF.

The rearrangement uses TRBV16 and TRBJ1-2, with 11 positions matching TRBD1. Germline-derived CDR1 and CDR2 are KGHSY and FQNENV. This CDR3 is built from 14 residues. With V trimmed by 4 bases and J by 9 bases, 7 bases remained unmatched. CDR3 DNA: TGTGCCAGCAGCCGAGGACAGGGGGCTACCCGCTACACCTTC. The encoded protein is CASSRGQGATRYTF.

The chain carries TRBV19 and TRBJ2-3; 10 nucleotides line up with TRBD1. Germline lookup yields CDR1 LNHDA and CDR2 SQIVND (reference sequence). This CDR3 has 15 residues. V was pared by 3 bases and J by 4 bases, with 4 bases of the junction left unmatched. CDR3 DNA: TGTGCCAGTAGTATTGGGGGACAGGGGCCAGATACGCAGTATTTT. This gives the protein CASSIGGQGPDTQYF.

The V gene is TRBV3-1 (or the pseudogene TRBV3-2), the J gene TRBJ2-1; D ambiguous. This CDR3 is built from 16 residues. With 1 base removed from V and 7 bases from J, the gap between germline ends came to 17 bases. Germline CDR1 and CDR2: LGHDT and YNNKEL (reference sequence). This CDR3 is CASSQVYSSRRNEQFF. In DNA form, the CDR3 reads TGTGCCAGCAGCCAAGTATATAGTTCTAGAAGGAATGAGCAGTTCTTC.

This clone was seen only once. The chain recombines TRBV28 with TRBJ1-2; D is possibly TRBD1 (5 bases). Trimming left V 6 bases short and J 8 bases short, with 19 bases between. CDR1 is MDHEN and CDR2 is SYDVKM in the germline V gene. This CDR3 contains 14 residues. As DNA, the CDR3 is TGTGCCAGCAGCCCCGGAGGGGCTAACGGGGGCTACACCTTC. It codes for CASSPGGANGGYTF.

Concerning this clone: Just one base apart from a much larger clone, this may be a read error. The chain is built from TRBV6-4 and TRBJ2-2; TRBD2 aligns across 11 bases. The germline V gene encodes CDR1 MRHNA and CDR2 SNTAGT. V lost 7 bases and J lost 3; bases outside the gene matches: 1. The length of the CDR3 is 14 residues. The CDR3 bases are TGTGCCAGCAAACTAGCGGGAGACACCGGGGAGCTGTTTTTT. Residues: CASKLAGDTGELFF.

This chain connects TRBV3-1 (or the pseudogene TRBV3-2) to TRBJ2-1; tentative D call: TRBD2 (5 bases). The V end was cut by 4 bases, the J end by 5 bases, with 9 bases between. This CDR3 has 13 amino acids. CDR1 and CDR2 from the germline V gene are LGHDT and YNNKEL (reference sequence). The CDR3 DNA sequence: TGTGCCAGCAGCCGAGGGATTAACAATGAGCAGTTCTTC. It specifies CASSRGINNEQFF.

The rearrangement joins TRBV7-3 to TRBJ1-6; 7 positions agree with TRBD1. Germline CDR1 SGHTA, CDR2 FQGTGA. The trim removed 5 bases at V and 4 bases at J, leaving 2 bases unmatched. The CDR3 is 14 amino acids. The CDR3 sequence is CASSQGQYNSPLHF. In nucleotides, the CDR3 is TGTGCCAGCAGCCAGGGACAGTATAATTCACCCCTCCACTTT.

V is TRBV11-2 and J is TRBJ2-3; 8 bases are a match to TRBD2. V was pared by 2 bases and J by 3 bases, with 4 bases of the junction left unmatched. CDR3 size: 15 residues. The germline CDR1 and CDR2 sequences are SGHAT and FQNNGV. The CDR3 DNA reads as TGTGCCAGCAGCTTACGGGGGGGCGGGACAGATACGCAGTATTTT. Protein: CASSLRGGGTDTQYF.